Listed below are T cell receptor beta chains from one sample, sequenced in a study of Ad26.COV2.S vaccination and SARS-CoV-2 variants. Data came from immunoSEQ multiplex PCR; TCRdb stores just in-frame clones and leaves some out. The sample yields some 300,000 clones, 85% seen once. Specimen: peripheral blood, collected in a trial of Ad26.COV2.S vaccine versus placebo. The receptors come from a person between 18 and 60 years old who received the Ad26.COV2.S COVID-19 vaccine or a placebo. CDR3s include the opening cysteine and the closing phenylalanine or tryptophan. The D gene is left open where the match is weak. For some rows the clone size is stated as once, few or many, or as a class when expanded; others skip it.

v_gene	j_gene	d_gene	abundance	CDR3aa	CDR3nt
TRBV6-5	TRBJ2-7	TRBD1	NA	CASSPTGASSYEQYF	TGTGCCAGCAGTCCTACAGGGGCCTCCTCCTACGAGCAGTACTTC
TRBV2	TRBJ2-5	NA	once	CASNGGEGETQYF	TGTGCCAGCAATGGAGGGGAAGGAGAGACCCAGTACTTC
TRBV4-2	TRBJ1-2	TRBD1	NA	CASARRGGQGRNYGYTF	TGTGCCAGCGCCCGTCGGGGCGGACAGGGGAGGAACTATGGCTACACCTTC
TRBV7-3	TRBJ1-5	NA	NA	CASSQKDSNQPQHF	TGTGCCAGCAGCCAGAAGGATAGCAATCAGCCCCAGCATTTT
TRBV7-2	TRBJ2-1	NA	once	CASSLFAGSQDEQFF	TGTGCCAGCAGCTTATTCGCGGGGAGCCAGGATGAGCAGTTCTTC
TRBV7-8	TRBJ1-5	NA	NA	CASSSYRVGSNQPQHF	TGTGCCAGCAGCTCGTACAGGGTTGGGAGCAATCAGCCCCAGCATTTT
TRBV5-1	TRBJ2-3	TRBD2	NA	CASSAQPPSGGPGGPDTQYF	TGCGCCAGCAGCGCCCAACCCCCTAGCGGGGGCCCCGGGGGGCCAGATACGCAGTATTTT
TRBV9	TRBJ2-3	NA	NA	CASSVKTGQLADTQYF	TGTGCCAGCAGCGTAAAGACGGGACAACTCGCAGATACGCAGTATTTT
TRBV5-1	TRBJ2-2	TRBD1	NA	CASSKRQGDTGELFF	TGCGCCAGCAGTAAGAGACAGGGCGACACCGGGGAGCTGTTTTTT
TRBV7-2	TRBJ2-7	NA	few	CASSPKTYEQYF	TGTGCCAGCAGCCCCAAGACCTACGAGCAGTACTTC
TRBV4-1	TRBJ1-1	NA	NA	CASSQTFIMNTEAFF	TGCGCCAGCAGCCAAACATTCATTATGAACACTGAAGCTTTCTTT
TRBV23-1	TRBJ1-2	NA	NA	CASITRGVVLNYGYTF	TGCGCCAGCATAACACGGGGGGTCGTCCTCAACTATGGCTACACCTTC
TRBV5-1	TRBJ2-5	NA	NA	CASSSLNSIQETQYF	TGCGCCAGCAGCTCCCTCAATTCCATACAAGAGACCCAGTACTTC
TRBV12-3/TRBV12-4	TRBJ1-1	NA	NA	CASSYRNTEAFF	TGTGCCAGCAGTTACAGGAACACTGAAGCTTTCTTT
TRBV30	TRBJ2-1	TRBD2	NA	CAWRQMGTSTNEQFF	TGTGCCTGGAGGCAAATGGGGACTAGCACCAATGAGCAGTTCTTC
TRBV28	TRBJ1-5	NA	few	CASSFGGDNQPQHF	TGTGCCAGCAGTTTTGGGGGAGACAATCAGCCCCAGCATTTT
TRBV28	TRBJ1-1	NA	NA	CASSLGLSRTEAFF	TGTGCCAGCAGTTTGGGGCTAAGTCGCACTGAAGCTTTCTTT
TRBV9	TRBJ2-2	TRBD2	NA	CASSVRGGGNTGELFF	TGTGCCAGCAGCGTACGAGGCGGGGGGAACACCGGGGAGCTGTTTTTT
TRBV5-1	TRBJ2-5	TRBD1	NA	CASSPPGQGVGETQYF	TGCGCCAGCAGCCCTCCGGGACAGGGGGTTGGAGAGACCCAGTACTTC
TRBV15	TRBJ2-5	TRBD1	NA	CATSIQGQGEETQYF	TGTGCCACCAGCATCCAGGGACAGGGGGAAGAGACCCAGTACTTC
TRBV19	TRBJ1-5	NA	NA	CASSIGVGQPQHF	TGTGCCAGTAGTATAGGAGTGGGTCAGCCCCAGCATTTT
TRBV25-1	TRBJ2-5	NA	NA	CASSESPLETQYF	TGTGCCAGCAGTGAATCTCCCTTGGAGACCCAGTACTTC
TRBV6-6	TRBJ2-1	NA	NA	CASSRQGQYNEQFF	TGTGCCAGCAGTAGGCAGGGACAATACAATGAGCAGTTCTTC
TRBV6-6	TRBJ2-7	NA	NA	CASGTRASYEQYF	TGTGCCAGCGGAACCAGGGCCTCCTACGAGCAGTACTTC
TRBV9	TRBJ2-5	TRBD1	NA	CASSVDRGRETQYF	TGTGCCAGCAGCGTAGACAGGGGACGGGAGACCCAGTACTTC
TRBV19	TRBJ1-2	NA	NA	CASSIFSGQSYNYGYTF	TGTGCCAGTAGTATATTCTCCGGACAGAGCTACAACTATGGCTACACCTTC